The clone carrying this TCR beta chain was observed a single time. TCRdb keeps only in-frame clones here, not all; method: immunoSEQ multiplex PCR. Altogether around 260,000 clones are present, around 86% being singletons, with the ten largest covering about 1.6%. The data were obtained in a study of blood T cell repertoires in COVID-19. CDR3 size: 15 residues. Germline V gene sequence: CDR1 SGHRS, CDR2 YFSETQ. V lost 0 bases and J lost 5, with 14 bases in between. The TCR sequence derives from a woman in her thirties or forties who had recovered from COVID-19. Sequenced sample: peripheral blood. This chain links TRBV5-1 with TRBJ2-5, with a tentative D call TRBD2 (6 bases). The CDR3 loop reads CASSLELASEETQYF. The CDR3 bases are TGCGCCAGCAGCTTGGAATTGGCTAGCGAGGAGACCCAGTACTTC. Combining the CDR3 with reference TRBV5-1 and TRBJ2-5 gives the whole variable domain KAGVTQTPRYLIKTRGQQVTLSCSPISGHRSVSWYQQTPGQGLQFLFEYFSETQRNKGNFPGRFSGRQFSNSRSEMNVSTLELGDSALYLCASSLELASEETQYFGPGTRLLVL.